The entry that follows covers one TCR beta chain sequence. In germline, CDR1 is SGHNT, CDR2 YENEEA. The CDR3 is 13 amino acids. The sample originates from a study of T cells expressing NK-cell markers. As the method of synthesis, 5'RACE template switching with UMIs yielded TCR beta cDNA. TCRdb reworked the 5' RACE reads into one entry per CDR3 protein, no DNA. In all, the sample yields about 460,000 distinct CDR3 sequences. The receptor comes from a woman aged 50 to 60 in good health. The sequenced material came from blood T cells: a sorted CD56 or NKG2C T cell subset, CD4+ or CD8+ T cells, or bulk PBMC T cells (not recorded which). The rearrangement uses TRBV11-3 and TRBJ2-7. The CDR3: CASSLDKSYEQYF.